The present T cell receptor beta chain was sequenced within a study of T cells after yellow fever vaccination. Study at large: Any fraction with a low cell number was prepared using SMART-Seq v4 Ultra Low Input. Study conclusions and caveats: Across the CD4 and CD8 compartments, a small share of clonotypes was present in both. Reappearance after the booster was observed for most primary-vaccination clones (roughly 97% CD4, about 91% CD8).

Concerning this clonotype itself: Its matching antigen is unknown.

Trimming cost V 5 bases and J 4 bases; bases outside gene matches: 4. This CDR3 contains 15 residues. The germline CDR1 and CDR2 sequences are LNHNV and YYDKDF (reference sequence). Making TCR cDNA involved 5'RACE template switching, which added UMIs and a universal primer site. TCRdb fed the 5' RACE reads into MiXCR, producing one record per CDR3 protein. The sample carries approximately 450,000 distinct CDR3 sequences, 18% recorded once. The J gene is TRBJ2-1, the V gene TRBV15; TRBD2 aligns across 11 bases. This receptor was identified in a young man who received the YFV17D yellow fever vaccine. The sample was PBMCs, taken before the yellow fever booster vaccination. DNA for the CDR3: TGTGCCACCAGCCCTAGCGGGGGGCAGTACAATGAGCAGTTCTTC. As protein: CATSPSGGQYNEQFF.